This passage covers 20 T cell receptor beta chains from one sample sequenced in a study of CD8+CD57+ T cells in acquired aplastic anemia. Researchers used genomic DNA as the template to profile TCR beta VDJ and CDR3. TCRdb reprocessed the reads with MiXCR, giving one entry per CDR3 protein. This table has about 160,000 distinct CDR3 sequences, 35% to 55% appearing once. Sequencing input: sorted CD4+, CD8+, or CD8+CD57+ T cells (not recorded which) from PBMCs. The origin of the receptors is a human donor in good health.

At least ten counts were recorded for this clonotype. This rearrangement joins TRBV28 to TRBJ2-5; perhaps D is TRBD1 or TRBD2 (5 bases each). V lost 2 bases and J lost 5, with 12 bases in between. The CDR3 is 14 amino acids. Germline V gene lookup returns CDR1 MDHEN and CDR2 SYDVKM. CDR3 in amino acids: CASSLTGQWETQYF. CDR3 sequence (DNA): TGTGCCAGCAGTTTAACGGGGCAATGGGAGACCCAGTACTTC.

For this clonotype: A junction boundary mismatches the germline segment, possibly from a read error. The CDR3 DNA is TGTGCCATCAGTGGGGCAGTCTCCTACGAACAGCACTTC. Its translation is CAISGAVSYEQHF. The chain couples TRBV10-3 to TRBJ2-7, with D unresolved. The CDR3 has 13 amino acids. Germline V gene data show CDR1 as ENHRY and CDR2 as SYGVKD.

This clonotype was counted ten times or more. The CDR3 reads CASQRGIQETQYF. In nucleotides, the CDR3 is TGTGCCAGCCAACGGGGGATTCAAGAGACCCAGTACTTC. The chain recombines TRBV6-6 with TRBJ2-5; D perhaps matches TRBD2 (6 bases). Trimming shortened V by 8 bases and J by 2 bases, and 12 bases separated the two germline ends. This CDR3 is built from 13 residues. Germline CDR1 is MNHNY and CDR2 is SVGAGI (reference sequence).

In its sample, this clonotype was seen many times. V is TRBV10-3 and J is TRBJ2-6; either TRBD1 or TRBD2 may supply D (6 bases each). Trimming took 4 bases from V and 3 from J, leaving 22 bases between them. The V gene's germline CDR1 is ENHRY and CDR2 SYGVKD. The CDR3 is made up of 19 amino acids. The DNA of the CDR3 is TGTGCCATCAGTGGGGGGAGTGAGGGGGGAAGAAATGGGGCCAACGTCCTGACTTTC. This translates into CAISGGSEGGRNGANVLTF.

This clonotype has a handful of counts. The rearrangement uses TRBV3-1 and TRBJ2-7; a weak D match, TRBD2 (5 bases). V was trimmed by 4 bases and J by 3 bases, leaving 13 bases between them. This CDR3 has 14 amino acids. The V gene's germline CDR1 is LGHDT and CDR2 YNNKEL (reference sequence). CDR3 protein: CASSLWTVYYEQYF. The CDR3 DNA sequence: TGTGCCAGCAGCCTATGGACTGTTTACTACGAGCAGTACTTC.

The chain employs TRBV18 and TRBJ1-1, with D maybe TRBD1 (5 bases). This CDR3 comprises 12 residues. Germline V gives CDR1 KGHSH, CDR2 LQKENI. With 5 bases removed from V and 8 bases from J, the gap between germline ends came to 12 bases. The CDR3 region is CASSTDTLEAFF. In DNA, the CDR3 is TGTGCCAGCTCAACGGACACTCTAGAAGCTTTCTTT. Full variable domain (outside the CDR3, taken from reference TRBV18 and TRBJ1-1): NAGVMQNPRHLVRRRGQEARLRCSPMKGHSHVYWYRQLPEEGLKFMVYLQKENIIDESGMPKERFSAEFPKEGPSILRIQQVVRGDSAAYFCASSTDTLEAFFGQGTRLTVV.

This clonotype occurred many times. This chain uses TRBV7-9 with TRBJ2-7, with D maybe TRBD1 (5 bases). Germline V CDR1 and CDR2: SEHNR, FQNEAQ (reference sequence). V was clipped by 5 bases and J by 3 bases, with 8 bases between them. The CDR3 extends over 12 amino acids. The CDR3 is CASSEQGYEQYF. CDR3 DNA sequence: TGTGCCAGCAGCGAGCAGGGCTACGAGCAGTACTTC.

Many counts were recorded for this clonotype. V usage is TRBV7-2 and J usage is TRBJ2-7; 10 bases match TRBD2. This CDR3 comprises 15 residues. Trimming cost V 1 base and J 6 bases; bases outside gene matches: 6. From germline, CDR1 is SGHTA and CDR2 FQGNSA. In DNA form, the CDR3 reads TGTGCCAGCAGCTTAGGAACTAGCGGGGATCGCGAGCAGTACTTC. It specifies CASSLGTSGDREQYF.

The chain carries TRBV12-3 or TRBV12-4 and TRBJ2-5; D is unresolved. CDR3 size: 14 residues. V was cut by 1 base and J by 2 bases, with 8 bases left in between. In nucleotides, the CDR3 is TGTGCCAGCAGTTTAGTAGGGATACAAGAGACCCAGTACTTC. It codes for CASSLVGIQETQYF.

Of note for this clonotype: A much larger clone lies a single base off, so this may be a read error. This chain connects TRBV10-3 to TRBJ2-7, with 8 bases lining up with TRBD1. CDR1 is ENHRY and CDR2 is SYGVKD in the germline V gene. Trimming took 5 bases from V and 3 from J; bases not matched to a gene: 12. This CDR3 contains 16 residues. CDR3 region: CAISYSMTGALYEQYF. The CDR3 DNA is TGTGCCATCAGTTACTCAATGACAGGGGCGCTCTACGAGCAGTACTTC.

As regards this clonotype: A read error may explain this, as a much larger clone is one base away. The chain has TRBV4-2 and TRBJ1-4; the D is unclear. CDR1 is LGHNA and CDR2 is YNFKEQ in the germline V gene. The CDR3 is 14 residues long. The CDR3 region has the DNA TGTGCCAGCAGCCATCCTCAGGCCCATGAAAGACTGTTTTTT. Encoded protein: CASSHPQAHERLFF.

This clonotype was detected ten times or more. The J gene is TRBJ2-7, the V gene TRBV5-1; D remains ambiguous. The CDR3 is 15 residues long. V gave up 4 bases and J gave up 0 bases, with 14 bases separating them. The germline V gene has CDR1 SGHRS and CDR2 YFSETQ. For the CDR3, the DNA is TGCGCCAGCAGCCCGGACGCGATTAGCTCCTACGAGCAGTACTTC. Translating gives CASSPDAISSYEQYF.

Many counts were recorded for this clonotype. This chain connects TRBV2 to TRBJ2-5; 8 bases map to TRBD2. CDR1 is SNHLY, CDR2 FYNNEI, per germline. The CDR3 loop spans 16 amino acids. J was trimmed by 5 bases and V by 2 bases; bases with no gene match: 10. CDR3 protein: CASSERWSGSGETQYF. In DNA, the CDR3 is TGTGCCAGCAGTGAAAGGTGGAGCGGGAGTGGGGAGACCCAGTACTTC.

The chain couples TRBV15 to TRBJ1-2; TRBD1 might be the D (5 bases). Trimming pared 5 bases from V and 5 bases from J, leaving 21 bases between. Per the germline V gene, CDR1 is LNHNV and CDR2 is YYDKDF (reference sequence). The CDR3 contains 16 residues. The CDR3 loop is CATSEDVQGLSYGYTF. The CDR3 coding sequence is TGTGCCACCAGCGAAGACGTTCAGGGTTTGTCGTATGGCTACACCTTC.

The chain combines TRBV20-1 with TRBJ2-6; no reliable D call. The V gene lost 6 bases and the J gene lost 4 bases, with 10 bases spanning the gap. Looked up from germline, CDR1 is DFQATT and CDR2 is SNEGSKA (reference sequence). The CDR3 is 13 amino acids. CDR3 bases: TGCAGTGCACCAGACGCCGGGGCCAACGTCCTGACTTTC. The encoded protein is CSAPDAGANVLTF.

There are many counts of this clonotype. V gene TRBV12-3 or TRBV12-4 combines with J gene TRBJ1-2; D call uncertain. V was clipped by 2 bases and J by 5 bases, with 9 bases between them. The CDR3 contains 13 residues. In DNA, the CDR3 is TGTGCCAGCAGTTTAAGGGCAGTATATGGCTACACCTTC. It is translated as CASSLRAVYGYTF.

This clonotype showed up just once. This may stem from a read error, because a much larger clone lies one nucleotide away. The V gene is TRBV6-5, the J gene TRBJ2-7; 7 nucleotides align to TRBD2. With the DNA end fitting TRBJ2-1 better, the J assignment may be wrong. The CDR3 is made up of 16 amino acids. The germline CDR1 and CDR2 sequences are MNHEY and SVGAGI. The CDR3 loop is CASSYSREARHYEQFF. The CDR3 region has the DNA TGTGCCAGCAGTTACTCTCGGGAGGCCAGACACTACGAGCAGTTCTTC.

About this clonotype: With a much larger clone just one base away, this may be a read error. J is TRBJ1-1 and V is TRBV4-1; 9 bases fit TRBD1. The V gene's germline CDR1 is MGHRA and CDR2 YSYEKL. The CDR3 totals 16 residues. The CDR3 DNA is TGCGCCAGCAGCCAAGTCGGACAGGGGCGGAACGCTGAAGCTTTCTTT. Amino acids: CASSQVGQGRNAEAFF.

Details on this clonotype: One base away lies a much larger clone, so this may be a sequencing read error. This chain connects TRBV4-2 to TRBJ2-1; D is possibly TRBD2 (5 bases). Germline V CDR1 and CDR2: LGHNA, YNFKEQ. The CDR3 totals 11 residues. CDR3 sequence reads: CACSPSRTRFF. Written as DNA, the CDR3 is TGTGCCTGCAGCCCTTCGAGGACTCGGTTCTTC.

The sample holds many counts of this clonotype. This chain uses TRBV7-3 with TRBJ2-2, with D perhaps matching TRBD2 (6 bases). The CDR3 is 14 residues long. Trimming cost V 2 bases and J 4 bases, with 8 bases left between them. CDR1 is SGHTA, CDR2 FQGTGA, per germline. The CDR3, as DNA: TGTGCCAGCAGCTTATCCGGGAGCACCGGGGAGCTGTTTTTT. The encoded protein is CASSLSGSTGELFF. Full variable domain (remainder filled in from reference TRBV7-3 and TRBJ2-2): GAGVSQTPSNKVTEKGKYVELRCDPISGHTALYWYRQSLGQGPEFLIYFQGTGAADDSGLPNDRFFAVRPEGSVSTLKIQRTERGDSAVYLCASSLSGSTGELFFGEGSRLTVL.